This TCR beta chain was identified during a study of CD8 T cells in Susac syndrome. The study, taken as a whole, reports: CD8+ clonal expansion in Susac peaked in TEMRA cells and active patients.

About 0.5 to 1 ug RNA was reverse transcribed with random hexamers. TCRdb independently ran MiXCR on the immunoSEQ multiplex PCR reads; one entry per CDR3 protein. The data show about 190,000 distinct CDR3 sequences, approximately 95% seen once. Germline V CDR1 and CDR2: LNHDA, SQIVND (reference sequence). Trimming took 7 bases from V and 0 from J; bases not matched to a gene: 3. The length of the CDR3 is 14 residues. As to this clonotype: As yet, its antigen is unknown.

This TCR derives from a human donor with Susac syndrome. V gene TRBV19 combines with J gene TRBJ2-1; TRBD1 agrees at 7 bases. Sequenced input: CD8+ T cells from PBMCs. The CDR3 bases are TGTGCCAGTACCCGGGACAGCTCCTACAATGAGCAGTTCTTC. It is translated as CASTRDSSYNEQFF.